Listed below are T cell receptor beta chains from one sample, sequenced in a study of blood T cell repertoires in COVID-19. Measured with immunoSEQ multiplex PCR; TCRdb has only the in-frame clones, and not every one. The sample lists about 69,000 clones; 85% were seen once. The sequenced sample was peripheral blood. Receptors were obtained from a man older than 75 with acute or convalescent COVID-19. Each CDR3 is given with its conserved first and last residue. The order of the fields is D gene, V gene, J gene, clone size, CDR3 DNA, CDR3 protein. A D gene is named only where the DNA matches it firmly. Part of the rows lack a size; the others show once, few, many or a class for expanded clones.

TRBD1	TRBV10-3	TRBJ1-5	once	TGTGCCATCAGTGCAAGACAGGGCTTGGGCAATCAGCCCCAGCATTTT	CAISARQGLGNQPQHF
TRBD1	TRBV10-3	TRBJ2-7	few	TGTGCCACCACCCCGCGTGGGCAGGGGGCGGTCTACGAGCAGTACTTC	CATTPRGQGAVYEQYF
-	TRBV4-2	TRBJ1-5	-	TGTGCCAGCAGCCAAGATTACAGGGTGGTCAATCAGCCCCAGCATTTT	CASSQDYRVVNQPQHF
-	TRBV2	TRBJ2-5	-	TGTGCCAGCAGTGAAGATAGAGAGACCCAGTACTTC	CASSEDRETQYF
TRBD1	TRBV6-5	TRBJ1-1	-	TGTGCCAGCAGTCCATCGGGACAGGGGAGGACTGAAGCTTTCTTT	CASSPSGQGRTEAFF
TRBD2	TRBV27	TRBJ2-3	-	TGTGCCAGCAGCCGACTAGCGGGAGTCTGGGGGGGGGCAGATACGCAGTATTTT	CASSRLAGVWGGADTQYF
-	TRBV7-2	TRBJ2-7	-	TGTGCCAGCCGCAATAGCGGAAACGAGCAGTACTTC	CASRNSGNEQYF
TRBD1	TRBV5-1	TRBJ1-1	-	TGCGCCAGCAGCCTACGGGACAGACACACTGAAGCTTTCTTT	CASSLRDRHTEAFF
-	TRBV24-1	TRBJ2-1	-	TGTGCCACCAGTGGCACTCAATCCTACAATGAGCAGTTCTTC	CATSGTQSYNEQFF
-	TRBV14	TRBJ2-7	-	TGTGCCAGCAGCCAAGTTACAGGCTCCTACGAGCAGTACTTC	CASSQVTGSYEQYF
-	TRBV12-3/TRBV12-4	TRBJ1-1	-	TGTGCCAGCAGTTTAGAGCGTACGACTGAAGCTTTCTTT	CASSLERTTEAFF
-	TRBV30	TRBJ2-5	-	TGTGCCTGGAGTGTGGGGGGAGTAAGAGAGACCCAGTACTTC	CAWSVGGVRETQYF
-	TRBV10-3	TRBJ1-2	-	TGTGCCATCAGAATTATCTCTGACAGGCTCCTTAACTATGGCTACACCTTC	CAIRIISDRLLNYGYTF
-	TRBV5-1	TRBJ1-1	-	TGCGCCAGCAGCTTGGATGGCACCAACACTGAAGCTTTCTTT	CASSLDGTNTEAFF
-	TRBV7-9	TRBJ1-5	-	TGTGCCAGCAGCTTAGAGGCAGGGAATCAGCCCCAGCATTTT	CASSLEAGNQPQHF
-	TRBV28	TRBJ2-7	-	TGTGCCAGCAGTTTACCCGGGGTCCGAACCTACGAGCAGTACTTC	CASSLPGVRTYEQYF
-	TRBV6-5	TRBJ1-1	-	TGTGCCAGCAGTCCCCTGACTTTGAACACTGAAGCTTTCTTT	CASSPLTLNTEAFF
-	TRBV19	TRBJ1-2	-	TGTGCCAGTAGTATGCTCAGGGCCAGTGGCTGGGGCTACACCTTC	CASSMLRASGWGYTF
TRBD1	TRBV7-2	TRBJ1-2	few	TGTGCCAGCAGCGCGGGACAGGTAGTGGCTGGCTACACCTTC	CASSAGQVVAGYTF
-	TRBV18	TRBJ1-1	few	TGTGCCAGCTCACCCTCGAGGGAAAATGAAGCTTTCTTT	CASSPSRENEAFF
-	TRBV30	TRBJ2-3	-	TGTGCCTGGAGTGTCCCCCCAGGTACGCAGTATTTT	CAWSVPPGTQYF
TRBD1	TRBV19	TRBJ2-3	-	TGTGCCAGTGAAGGGACAGGGGGCACAGATACGCAGTATTTT	CASEGTGGTDTQYF
-	TRBV2	TRBJ1-6	-	TGTGCCAGCAGTGAAGATCAGGGGAAAAATTCACCCCTCCACTTT	CASSEDQGKNSPLHF
-	TRBV7-2	TRBJ1-5	once	TGTGCCAGCAGCTTAGCGGGGCAGCTAAGGCAGCCCCAGCATTTT	CASSLAGQLRQPQHF
-	TRBV21-1	TRBJ1-1	-	TGTGCCAGCATCGGACAGGGGATGAACACTGAAGCTTTCTTT	CASIGQGMNTEAFF
-	TRBV30	TRBJ1-2	-	TGTGCCTGGGACCCTGGGATAGGAGGCTATGGCTACACCTTC	CAWDPGIGGYGYTF
-	TRBV5-1	TRBJ1-2	once	TGCGCCAGCAGCTTGGCAGACACAGGGAATGGCTACACCTTC	CASSLADTGNGYTF
-	TRBV12-3/TRBV12-4	TRBJ1-1	-	TGTGCCAGCAGTTTGGGGGGGAACACTGAAGCTTTCTTT	CASSLGGNTEAFF
TRBD1	TRBV6-6	TRBJ1-1	-	TGTGCCAGCAGTTACGGGGACAGGGCGAACACTGAAGCTTTCTTT	CASSYGDRANTEAFF
-	TRBV24-1	TRBJ2-2	once	TGTGCCACCAGTGCCTCCTCCACCGGGGAGCTGTTTTTT	CATSASSTGELFF
-	TRBV27	TRBJ2-7	-	TGTGCCAGCAGTAATCAGGAGGGCTCCTACGAGCAGTACTTC	CASSNQEGSYEQYF
TRBD1	TRBV6-5	TRBJ1-1	few	TGTGCCAGCAGCAGACAGGGGAACACTGAAGCTTTCTTT	CASSRQGNTEAFF
-	TRBV7-8	TRBJ2-7	-	TGTGCCAGCAGCCCAGCCGTCTACGAGCAGTACTTC	CASSPAVYEQYF
TRBD1	TRBV3-1/TRBV3-2	TRBJ1-5	few	TGTGCCAGCAGCCAGAGCGACAGGGGGAATCAGCCCCAGCATTTT	CASSQSDRGNQPQHF
-	TRBV19	TRBJ1-2	-	TGTGCCAGTAGTATTTTGGTCATAGCTAACTATGGCTACACCTTC	CASSILVIANYGYTF
TRBD2	TRBV27	TRBJ2-3	-	TGTGCCAGCAGTCGTCTAGCGGGAGGGTTGATAGATACGCAGTATTTT	CASSRLAGGLIDTQYF
-	TRBV6-5	TRBJ2-6	-	TGTGCCAGCGTAATTTCCTCTGGGGCCAACGTCCTGACTTTC	CASVISSGANVLTF
TRBD2	TRBV5-1	TRBJ2-7	-	TGCGCCAGCAGCTCGGGACTAGCGGGAGGAGTTTACGAGCAGTACTTC	CASSSGLAGGVYEQYF
-	TRBV7-2	TRBJ1-5	-	TGTGCCAGCAGTCCAGGGAACAGCAATCAGCCCCAGCATTTT	CASSPGNSNQPQHF
TRBD2	TRBV9	TRBJ2-1	-	TGTGCCAGCAGTTACGGTGGCGGGAGGGGCACCTACAATGAGCAGTTCTTC	CASSYGGGRGTYNEQFF
-	TRBV7-9	TRBJ1-4	-	TGTGCCAGCGGGCTTAACCCTGGCGAAAAACTGTTTTTT	CASGLNPGEKLFF
TRBD1	TRBV6-1	TRBJ2-6	-	TGTGCCAGCAGTGACCCGAACAGGGGGCCCTCTTTCTCTGGGGCCAACGTCCTGACTTTC	CASSDPNRGPSFSGANVLTF
-	TRBV11-3	TRBJ1-1	-	TGTGCCAGCAGCTTCGGGGACACTGAAGCTTTCTTT	CASSFGDTEAFF
-	TRBV5-1	TRBJ1-1	few	TGCGCCAGCAGCCAGGCACCGAACACTGAAGCTTTCTTT	CASSQAPNTEAFF
-	TRBV12-3/TRBV12-4	TRBJ2-5	-	TGTGCCAGCAGTTTAGGCGTGCGAGAGACCCAGTACTTC	CASSLGVRETQYF
TRBD1	TRBV19	TRBJ2-6	-	TGTGCCAGTATCGCAAGGAGGACAGGCTCTGGGGCCAACGTCCTGACTTTC	CASIARRTGSGANVLTF
TRBD2	TRBV3-1/TRBV3-2	TRBJ2-5	-	TGTGCCAGCAGCCTAAACGGGGGGCAAGAGACCCAGTACTTC	CASSLNGGQETQYF
TRBD2	TRBV19	TRBJ2-2	-	TGTGCCAGTGGACTAGCGGAGAACACCGGGGAGCTGTTTTTT	CASGLAENTGELFF
-	TRBV7-8	TRBJ1-6	-	TGTGCCAGCAGCTTAGGGACAGATAATTCACCCCTCCACTTT	CASSLGTDNSPLHF
TRBD1	TRBV18	TRBJ1-1	-	TGTGCCAGCTCCCCGGACAGGGCGAATGAAGCTTTCTTT	CASSPDRANEAFF
TRBD1	TRBV6-5	TRBJ1-5	-	TGTGCCAGCAGGCCTGAGAGGGGGCGCTCTCAGCCCCAGCATTTT	CASRPERGRSQPQHF